The 27 T cell receptor beta chains listed next were all sequenced from one sample in a study of blood T cell repertoires in COVID-19. Profiled with immunoSEQ multiplex PCR; TCRdb holds only in-frame clones, not every one. Here the sample spans 150,000 to 200,000 clones, 84% being singletons. The material sequenced was peripheral blood. The receptors stem from a woman older than 75 with acute or convalescent COVID-19.

About this clone itself: The junction shows a germline mismatch at one end, possibly a read error. This CDR3 is also generated by other DNA sequences in the sample. The rearrangement joins TRBV10-3 to TRBJ1-2; D is uncertain. The CDR3 is made up of 12 amino acids. Germline V gene lookup returns CDR1 ENHRY and CDR2 SYGVKD. CDR3 region: CAIMALRNGYTF. The CDR3 DNA sequence: TGTGCCATCATGGCTCTCAGAAATGGTTACACCTTC.

The chain carries TRBV19 and TRBJ1-3; D gene unclear. V lost 4 bases, J lost 6 bases, and 10 bases lay in between. The CDR3 is made up of 13 amino acids. Germline CDR1 is LNHDA and CDR2 is SQIVND (reference sequence). CDR3 residues: CASSTLEANTIYF. CDR3 bases: TGTGCCAGTAGTACCCTCGAGGCAAACACCATATATTTT.

The chain recombines TRBV18 with TRBJ2-3, with no clear D. The germline V gene encodes CDR1 KGHSH and CDR2 LQKENI. The germline V and J ends were trimmed by 2 bases and 5 bases, with 14 bases remaining between them. This CDR3 is 15 amino acids long. The CDR3 DNA reads as TGTGCCAGCTCACCAGTTCCTCACCCACAAGATACGCAGTATTTT. This translates into CASSPVPHPQDTQYF.

The chain employs TRBV4-3 and TRBJ1-2; D remains unclear. The CDR3 runs 14 residues. Germline V gives CDR1 LGHNA, CDR2 YSLEER. The ends were cut back, 1 base at V and 5 bases at J, with 11 bases in the middle. The CDR3 DNA is TGCGCCAGCAGCCAAGGCTCCGGGATTTATGGCTACACCTTC. Translated: CASSQGSGIYGYTF.

V usage is TRBV5-1 and J usage is TRBJ2-3, with 11 bases identical to TRBD2. Germline values: CDR1 SGHRS, CDR2 YFSETQ. This CDR3 has 18 residues. V was pared by 2 bases and J by 3 bases, with 11 bases of the junction left unmatched. The CDR3 here is CASSFGLASGRNTDTQYF. The CDR3 DNA sequence: TGCGCCAGCAGCTTTGGTTTAGCTAGCGGGAGGAATACAGATACGCAGTATTTT. Using reference TRBV5-1 and TRBJ2-3 for the parts outside the CDR3, the full variable domain is KAGVTQTPRYLIKTRGQQVTLSCSPISGHRSVSWYQQTPGQGLQFLFEYFSETQRNKGNFPGRFSGRQFSNSRSEMNVSTLELGDSALYLCASSFGLASGRNTDTQYFGPGTRLTVL.

This sequence joins TRBV5-1 and TRBJ2-2; 8 bases are a match to TRBD1. The ends lost 4 bases at V and 4 bases at J; junction bases unmatched: 15. There are 18 residues in the CDR3. CDR1 is SGHRS and CDR2 is YFSETQ in the germline V gene. CDR3 sequence (DNA): TGCGCCAGCAGCCTCGGCGGGACAGGCCACCGGGGCACCGGGGAGCTGTTTTTT. The encoded protein is CASSLGGTGHRGTGELFF. The whole variable domain, filled in from reference TRBV5-1 and TRBJ2-2, reads KAGVTQTPRYLIKTRGQQVTLSCSPISGHRSVSWYQQTPGQGLQFLFEYFSETQRNKGNFPGRFSGRQFSNSRSEMNVSTLELGDSALYLCASSLGGTGHRGTGELFFGEGSRLTVL.

The chain employs TRBV11-1 and TRBJ1-2, with 10 bases matching TRBD1. Germline V gene lookup returns CDR1 SGHAT and CDR2 FQDESV (reference sequence). Losses at the gene ends were 1 base for V and 6 bases for J; bases not matched to a gene: 5. CDR3 length: 15 residues. CDR3: CASSLVPGQGNGYTF. The DNA of the CDR3 is TGTGCCAGCAGCTTAGTCCCGGGACAGGGGAATGGCTACACCTTC.

This sequence joins TRBV12-3 or TRBV12-4 and TRBJ2-1; D gene ambiguous. V lost 5 bases and J lost 9, with 11 bases in between. This CDR3 contains 12 residues. CDR3 DNA: TGTGCCAGCAGTCTTCCCCCGTCTGAGCAGTTCTTC. Its translation is CASSLPPSEQFF.

The chain couples TRBV11-2 to TRBJ2-1, with 9 bases fitting TRBD1. The CDR3 covers 14 residues. The germline V gene has CDR1 SGHAT and CDR2 FQNNGV. The ends lost 5 bases at V and 6 bases at J; junction bases unmatched: 5. CDR3: CASSAWTGANEQFF. CDR3 in DNA: TGTGCCAGCAGCGCCTGGACAGGGGCCAATGAGCAGTTCTTC.

This clone showed up just a few times. The chain joins TRBV28 to TRBJ1-4, with 11 bases identical to TRBD1. From germline, CDR1 is MDHEN and CDR2 SYDVKM. This CDR3 comprises 15 residues. V shed 6 bases and J 7 bases; nucleotides not matched to a gene: 7. The CDR3 sequence is CASRGQGAFSEKLFF. Here the CDR3 DNA reads TGTGCCAGCAGAGGACAGGGGGCTTTTTCTGAAAAACTGTTTTTT.

V is TRBV7-9 and J is TRBJ2-2; TRBD2 agrees at 11 bases. The CDR3 has 16 amino acids. Looked up from germline, CDR1 is SEHNR and CDR2 is FQNEAQ (reference sequence). V shed 4 bases, J shed 3 bases, and the junction held 4 bases outside the gene matches. CDR3 coding DNA: TGTGCCAGCAGCTCGGTAGCGGGAGGGTACACCGGGGAGCTGTTTTTT. Translating it yields CASSSVAGGYTGELFF.

The J gene is TRBJ2-7, the V gene TRBV6-5, with D possibly TRBD2 on 6 matching bases. Trimming shortened V by 5 bases and J by 3 bases, and 17 bases separated the two germline ends. The germline V gene encodes CDR1 MNHEY and CDR2 SVGAGI. This CDR3 contains 15 residues. CDR3 protein: CASSPFDLALYEQYF. CDR3 DNA: TGTGCCAGCAGTCCCTTCGACCTAGCGCTCTACGAGCAGTACTTC.

The V call is TRBV6-5, the J call TRBJ2-2; D may be TRBD1 (6 bases). Trimming stripped 2 bases from V and 0 bases from J, with 10 bases between. The germline gives CDR1 MNHEY, CDR2 SVGAGI. The CDR3 has 16 residues. CDR3 residues: CASSYGTSPNTGELFF. Written as DNA, the CDR3 is TGTGCCAGCAGTTACGGGACATCTCCGAACACCGGGGAGCTGTTTTTT.

This chain links TRBV19 with TRBJ1-5, with TRBD1 identical over 8 bases. The CDR3 is 13 residues long. Germline CDR1 and CDR2: LNHDA and SQIVND (reference sequence). V shed 9 bases and J 4 bases; nucleotides not matched to a gene: 5. The CDR3: CASATGANQPQHF. In DNA, the CDR3 is TGTGCCAGCGCGACAGGGGCAAATCAGCCCCAGCATTTT.

The rearrangement joins TRBV21-1 to TRBJ1-5; the table names TRBD1, a call not compared with the DNA. TRBV21-1 has pseudogene status. The CDR3 extends over 18 amino acids. For the CDR3, the DNA is TGTGCCAGCAGCACCACTACAGGGTTGCCCTATAGCAATCAGCCCCAGCATTTT. This encodes CASSTTTGLPYSNQPQHF.

J is TRBJ2-3 and V is TRBV5-1, with D tentatively TRBD2 (5 bases). Trimming shortened V by 1 base and J by 3 bases, and 18 bases separated the two germline ends. This CDR3 spans 17 amino acids. Germline CDR1 is SGHRS and CDR2 is YFSETQ. The CDR3 nucleotides read TGCGCCAGCAGCTTGTATATCGGATCCAGGAGGACAGATACGCAGTATTTT. Its translation: CASSLYIGSRRTDTQYF.

V is TRBV30 and J is TRBJ1-1, with unresolved D. The germline gives CDR1 GTSNPN, CDR2 SVGIG (reference sequence). This CDR3 is 14 amino acids long. The germline V and J ends were trimmed by 3 bases and 4 bases, with 15 bases remaining between them. The CDR3 DNA reads as TGTGCCTGGAGACCCAAGGCGGGTCTCACTGAAGCTTTCTTT. Encoded protein: CAWRPKAGLTEAFF.

The chain recombines TRBV29-1 with TRBJ2-2; TRBD2 agrees at 7 bases. V trimming: 7 bases; J trimming: 2 bases; junction bases outside the gene matches: 10. The CDR3 is made up of 15 amino acids. The germline CDR1 and CDR2 sequences are SQVTM and ANQGSEA. The CDR3 loop reads CSAGEGLGNTGELFF. CDR3 nucleotide sequence: TGCAGCGCGGGGGAGGGGCTTGGTAACACCGGGGAGCTGTTTTTT.

V usage is TRBV18 and J usage is TRBJ2-5; D gene uncertain. V was shortened by 6 bases and J by 2 bases, with 10 bases between the two germline ends. The CDR3 extends over 13 amino acids. CDR1 KGHSH and CDR2 LQKENI come from the germline V gene. The CDR3 coding sequence is TGTGCCAGCTCTATAAACCTACAAGAGACCCAGTACTTC. Protein product: CASSINLQETQYF.

This rearrangement joins TRBV19 to TRBJ2-1; 10 nucleotides match TRBD2. This CDR3 is built from 15 residues. Germline lookup yields CDR1 LNHDA and CDR2 SQIVND (reference sequence). V was clipped by 7 bases and J by 8 bases; unmatched bases: 11. CDR3 in amino acids: CASNGQAGGFDEQFF. CDR3 DNA: TGTGCCAGTAACGGACAAGCGGGGGGGTTCGATGAGCAGTTCTTC.

The J gene is TRBJ1-2, the V gene TRBV4-2; 8 positions match TRBD1. Germline-derived CDR1 and CDR2 are LGHNA and YNFKEQ. There are 15 residues in the CDR3. V trimming: 5 bases; J trimming: 4 bases; junction bases outside the gene matches: 9. The CDR3 nucleotides are TGTGCCAGCAGCGACGAAGGGACAGGAAGCTATGGCTACACCTTC. It translates to CASSDEGTGSYGYTF.

This CDR3 is CASSLVAAPNTGELFF. Written as DNA, the CDR3 is TGCGCCAGCAGCTTGGTAGCAGCACCGAACACCGGGGAGCTGTTTTTT. J is TRBJ2-2 and V is TRBV5-1; D call uncertain. Germline-derived CDR1 and CDR2 are SGHRS and YFSETQ. With 0 bases removed from V and 0 bases from J, the gap between germline ends came to 9 bases. The CDR3 totals 16 residues.

The chain couples TRBV7-9 to TRBJ1-2, with unresolved D. This CDR3 region has 13 residues. V was pared by 0 bases and J by 2 bases, with 4 bases between. Germline V CDR1 and CDR2: SEHNR, FQNEAQ (reference sequence). CDR3 amino acids: CASSLARNYGYTF. DNA of the CDR3: TGTGCCAGCAGCTTAGCCAGGAACTATGGCTACACCTTC. Drawing the rest from reference TRBV7-9 and TRBJ1-2, the complete variable domain is DTGVSQNPRHKITKRGQNVTFRCDPISEHNRLYWYRQTLGQGPEFLTYFQNEAQLEKSRLLSDRFSAERPKGSFSTLEIQRTEQGDSAMYLCASSLARNYGYTFGSGTRLTVV.

The V and J genes are TRBV27 and TRBJ2-1; TRBD1 aligns across 9 bases. Losses at the gene ends were 5 bases for V and 4 bases for J; bases not matched to a gene: 6. CDR3 size: 15 residues. Per the germline V gene, CDR1 is MNHEY and CDR2 is SMNVEV (reference sequence). As DNA, the CDR3 is TGTGCCAGCAGTCCCCCCGGGACAGGGTACAATGAGCAGTTCTTC. Translation: CASSPPGTGYNEQFF.

This clone was counted a single time. The rearrangement uses TRBV27 and TRBJ1-1, with unresolved D. This CDR3 has 13 amino acids. V was clipped by 4 bases and J by 4 bases, with 10 bases between them. CDR1 and CDR2 (germline): MNHEY, SMNVEV (reference sequence). This CDR3 is CASSSSLSTEAFF. CDR3 nucleotides: TGTGCCAGCAGTTCCTCCCTGTCCACTGAAGCTTTCTTT.

The chain has TRBV5-1 and TRBJ1-4; TRBD1 matches at 8 bases. Germline assignment: CDR1 SGHRS and CDR2 YFSETQ. The CDR3 length is 15 residues. Unmatched junction bases numbered 7, after V lost 4 bases and J lost 5 bases. The CDR3 DNA is TGCGCCAGCAGCAACAGACAGGGGCCAAATGAAAAACTGTTTTTT. Protein: CASSNRQGPNEKLFF.

This clone came up a few times. The rearrangement uses TRBV19 and TRBJ1-5; 9 nucleotides agree with TRBD1. V lost 1 base and J lost 7; bases outside the gene matches: 8. This CDR3 is 16 amino acids long. Germline lookup yields CDR1 LNHDA and CDR2 SQIVND (reference sequence). The CDR3 DNA reads as TGTGCCAGTAGTATAGTTTCTACAGGGGGCGGCCAGCCCCAGCATTTT. As protein: CASSIVSTGGGQPQHF.